These 13 T cell receptor beta chains were sequenced from one sample in a study of cytomegalovirus exposure and HLA in healthy donors (dated by TCRdb to the late 2010s). Library method: the immunoSEQ multiplex PCR assay. The multiplex PCR relied on a mix of 60 forward primers for TCR Vbeta segments and 13 reverse primers for TCR Jbeta segments. TCRdb mirrors the immuneACCESS table, restricted to in-frame sequences. Some clones are absent from its copies; in checked studies, under half trace to an unresolved V gene, and the reason for the others is unknown. The sample profile shows around 85,000 clones; 80% of them were found once. The top ten constitute about a third of the sample. Sequenced material: PBMCs. The source is a man aged 50 to 60 in good health and CMV-seropositive.

This clone has only one observation. J is TRBJ2-7 and V is TRBV18; TRBD1 aligns across 8 bases. The V segment lost 2 bases and the J segment 2 bases; nucleotides outside the gene matches: 2. CDR1 and CDR2 (germline): KGHSH, LQKENI. This CDR3 contains 14 residues. The CDR3 here is CASSPTGGTYEQYF. The CDR3 region has the DNA TGTGCCAGCTCACCAACAGGGGGAACCTACGAGCAGTACTTC.

This clone was picked up one time. One end of the junction is discordant with germline, which a read error may explain. The chain recombines TRBV2 with TRBJ2-5; 11 nucleotides align to TRBD2. Germline V CDR1 and CDR2: SNHLY, FYNNEI. CDR3 size: 15 residues. For the CDR3, the DNA is TGTGCCAGCAGCGGACTAGCGGGCGTCCAAGAGGCCCAGTACTTC. Its protein product is CASSGLAGVQEAQYF.

V usage is TRBV5-4 and J usage is TRBJ1-2; D not resolved. The CDR3 totals 14 residues. Germline CDR1 and CDR2: SGHNT and YYREEE (reference sequence). V was shortened by 0 bases and J by 2 bases, with 8 bases between the two germline ends. CDR3 DNA: TGTGCCAGCAGCTTGGGCGGCAAGAACTATGGCTACACCTTC. It codes for CASSLGGKNYGYTF.

This chain uses TRBV7-2 with TRBJ2-2, with 8 nucleotides matching TRBD1. Germline assignment: CDR1 SGHTA and CDR2 FQGNSA. CDR3 length: 15 residues. V gave up 10 bases and J gave up 0 bases; unmatched junction bases: 7. In nucleotides, the CDR3 is TGTGCCACCTCGCAGGACAGGGCGAACACCGGGGAGCTGTTTTTT. Its translation is CATSQDRANTGELFF.

Remarks on this clone: The junction does not match germline at one end; this may be a read error. This chain uses TRBV15 with TRBJ2-4, with 8 positions matching TRBD2. Germline-derived CDR1 and CDR2 are LNHNV and YYDKDF (reference sequence). The CDR3 is 17 amino acids. The CDR3 nucleotides are TGTGCCACCAGCACCGGTCACGGGGGGGCGGCCAAAAACAGTCAGTACTTC. Translated: CATSTGHGGAAKNSQYF.

The chain links TRBV30 to TRBJ1-4; D is uncertain. Germline CDR1 and CDR2: GTSNPN and SVGIG (reference sequence). The CDR3 is 13 amino acids. Trimming removed 2 bases at V and 5 bases at J, with 9 bases between. This CDR3 reads CAWSLGRNEKLFF. The DNA for the CDR3 is TGTGCCTGGAGTCTTGGGAGGAATGAAAAACTGTTTTTT.

The chain has TRBV2 and TRBJ2-5, with D perhaps matching TRBD2 (6 bases). V was clipped by 7 bases and J by 5 bases, with 20 bases between them. The CDR3 spans 15 residues. Germline loops: CDR1 SNHLY, CDR2 FYNNEI. The CDR3 is CASILFGSGGETQYF. CDR3 nucleotide sequence: TGTGCCAGCATTCTCTTCGGGAGTGGGGGGGAGACCCAGTACTTC.

The chain links TRBV7-2 to TRBJ2-1, with no clear D. Germline V gene sequence: CDR1 SGHTA, CDR2 FQGNSA. This CDR3 contains 14 residues. V shed 2 bases and J shed 8 bases, with 13 bases lying between them. The CDR3 DNA reads TGTGCCAGCAGCTTAACCCCTAGGATCGATGAGCAGTTCTTC. Translating it yields CASSLTPRIDEQFF. Using reference TRBV7-2 and TRBJ2-1 for the parts outside the CDR3, the full variable domain is GAGVSQSPSNKVTEKGKDVELRCDPISGHTALYWYRQSLGQGLEFLIYFQGNSAPDKSGLPSDRFSAERTGGSVSTLTIQRTQQEDSAVYLCASSLTPRIDEQFFGPGTRLTVL.

V and J are TRBV7-2 and TRBJ2-5; 9 bases are shared with TRBD1. The V and J ends lost 2 bases and 5 bases, in that order; junction bases with no gene match: 3. Germline lookup yields CDR1 SGHTA and CDR2 FQGNSA. The CDR3 length is 14 residues. The CDR3 nucleotides are TGTGCCAGCAGCTTAACAGGGGGCTTCGAGACCCAGTACTTC. As protein: CASSLTGGFETQYF.

V gene TRBV5-1 combines with J gene TRBJ2-1; tentatively, D is TRBD1 (6 bases). V lost 4 bases, J lost 5 bases, and 10 bases lay in between. The CDR3 loop spans 13 amino acids. Per the germline V gene, CDR1 is SGHRS and CDR2 is YFSETQ. CDR3 in amino acids: CASSPRTDNEQFF. CDR3 sequence (DNA): TGCGCCAGCAGCCCAAGGACAGACAATGAGCAGTTCTTC. Combining the CDR3 with reference TRBV5-1 and TRBJ2-1 gives the whole variable domain KAGVTQTPRYLIKTRGQQVTLSCSPISGHRSVSWYQQTPGQGLQFLFEYFSETQRNKGNFPGRFSGRQFSNSRSEMNVSTLELGDSALYLCASSPRTDNEQFFGPGTRLTVL.

This chain joins TRBV15 and TRBJ1-4; D not resolved. V lost 3 bases and J lost 7, with 6 bases in between. CDR1 and CDR2 (germline): LNHNV, YYDKDF (reference sequence). CDR3 length equals 12 residues. The CDR3 nucleotides read TGTGCCACCAGCAGGTTCAGTGAAAAACTGTTTTTT. This encodes CATSRFSEKLFF.

V usage is TRBV7-2 and J usage is TRBJ1-1; TRBD1 is a possible D gene (5 bases). CDR1 is SGHTA and CDR2 is FQGNSA in the germline V gene. This CDR3 is built from 13 residues. V was trimmed by 7 bases and J by 3 bases, leaving 12 bases between them. The CDR3 loop reads CASTAGSHTEAFF. As DNA, the CDR3 is TGTGCCAGCACGGCAGGGTCTCACACTGAAGCTTTCTTT.

The chain uses TRBV28 and TRBJ2-5; 16 nucleotides match TRBD2. Germline V lookup: CDR1 MDHEN, CDR2 SYDVKM. This CDR3 is built from 18 residues. Trimming removed 7 bases from V and 5 bases from J; junction bases left unmatched: 13. The CDR3 DNA reads as TGTGCCAGCAACGTCCCGGGACTAGCGGGAGGGCCGAGGGAGACCCAGTACTTC. Its protein product is CASNVPGLAGGPRETQYF.